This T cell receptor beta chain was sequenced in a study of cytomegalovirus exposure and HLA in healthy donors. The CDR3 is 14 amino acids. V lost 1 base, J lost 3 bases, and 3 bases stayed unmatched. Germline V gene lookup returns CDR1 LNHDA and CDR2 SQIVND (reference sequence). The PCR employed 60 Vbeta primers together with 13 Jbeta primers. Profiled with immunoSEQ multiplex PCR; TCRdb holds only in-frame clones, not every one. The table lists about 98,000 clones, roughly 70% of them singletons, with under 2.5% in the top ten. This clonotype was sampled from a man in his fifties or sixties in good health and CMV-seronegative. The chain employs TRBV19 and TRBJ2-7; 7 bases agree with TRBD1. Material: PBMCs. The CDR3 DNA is TGTGCCAGTAGTATAGGCCGGACAGGCTACGAGCAGTACTTC. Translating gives CASSIGRTGYEQYF.